This T cell receptor (beta chain) was sequenced for a study of OX40 agonist ivuxolimab in advanced cancers. V was shortened by 0 bases and J by 1 base, with 6 bases between the two germline ends. CDR1 is MNHEY and CDR2 is SMNVEV in the germline V gene (reference sequence). This CDR3 has 14 amino acids. The investigators sampled blood at baseline, at cycle 4 day 1, and at cycle 7 day 1. Profiling relied on immunoSEQ multiplex PCR, and the TCRdb table lists in-frame clones only, not all of them. The sample has more than 50,000 clones; 65% to 85% are singletons. Sequenced material: CD4+ or CD8+ T cells sorted from blood, taken in a trial of the OX40 agonist ivuxolimab. The genes are TRBV27 and TRBJ1-1; D gene ambiguous. This TCR derives from an adult with an advanced solid tumor such as melanoma, head and neck, liver or kidney cancer. The CDR3 spells CASSLSYRNTEAFF. CDR3 sequence (DNA): TGTGCCAGCAGTTTATCTTACAGGAACACTGAAGCTTTCTTT.